The 24 T cell receptor beta chains listed next were all sequenced from one sample in a study of T cell responses to AZD1222 COVID-19 vaccine. Here immunoSEQ multiplex PCR was the method, and the copy in TCRdb shows in-frame clones only, minus some. The sample includes some 190,000 clones, 80% to 95% seen only once; the top ten take around 1.9%. Source: peripheral blood, taken 28 days after the second AZD1222 dose. All receptors come from an adult who received the AZD1222 COVID-19 vaccine.

This clone occurred a few times. This sequence joins TRBV2 and TRBJ1-5; D may be TRBD1 (5 bases). CDR3 length equals 18 residues. CDR1 and CDR2 (germline): SNHLY, FYNNEI. V lost 1 base and J 0 bases, leaving 16 bases between the germline ends. CDR3 coding DNA: TGTGCCAGCAGTGAAGGTCGGCCAGGGTCATATAGCAATCAGCCCCAGCATTTT. This translates into CASSEGRPGSYSNQPQHF.

V usage is TRBV28 and J usage is TRBJ1-1; unclear D gene. The CDR3 runs 14 residues. Trimming pared 6 bases from V and 2 bases from J, leaving 13 bases between. CDR1 and CDR2 from the germline V gene are MDHEN and SYDVKM. DNA of the CDR3: TGTGCCAGCAGCCACGGTAGTCAAAACACTGAAGCTTTCTTT. Translated: CASSHGSQNTEAFF.

V gene TRBV5-1 combines with J gene TRBJ2-7, with 9 bases lining up with TRBD1. The germline gives CDR1 SGHRS, CDR2 YFSETQ. CDR3 length equals 13 residues. Trimming took 2 bases from V and 4 from J; bases not matched to a gene: 1. The DNA for the CDR3 is TGCGCCAGCAGCTTTGGGACAGGGTACGAGCAGTACTTC. Amino acid sequence: CASSFGTGYEQYF. Based on the CDR3 plus reference TRBV5-1 and TRBJ2-7, the full variable domain is KAGVTQTPRYLIKTRGQQVTLSCSPISGHRSVSWYQQTPGQGLQFLFEYFSETQRNKGNFPGRFSGRQFSNSRSEMNVSTLELGDSALYLCASSFGTGYEQYFGPGTRLTVT.

DNA of the CDR3: TGTGCCAGCAGTTACGTTTCCGGGGCCGAACGCGGCTACACCTTC. Protein product: CASSYVSGAERGYTF. This chain connects TRBV6-5 to TRBJ1-2; D may be TRBD1 (5 bases). CDR3 size: 15 residues. The V and J ends lost 2 bases and 8 bases respectively, with 18 bases between them. Looked up from germline, CDR1 is MNHEY and CDR2 is SVGAGI.

This sequence joins TRBV10-2 and TRBJ1-6; D might be TRBD1 (5 bases). Deletions cut 11 bases from V and 14 bases from J, with 19 bases between. The CDR3 is 12 residues long. Germline V gives CDR1 WSHSY, CDR2 SAAADI. The chain's CDR3 is CARGGAGGALHF. The DNA of the CDR3 is TGCGCCCGCGGCGGCGCCGGGGGGGCCCTCCACTTT.

The chain couples TRBV4-2 to TRBJ1-3, with D unclear. The CDR3 is made up of 13 amino acids. Germline lookup yields CDR1 LGHNA and CDR2 YNFKEQ. The V end lost 1 base, the J end lost 4 bases, and 5 bases lay between the germline ends. The chain's CDR3 is CASSQAVGNTIYF. The CDR3 nucleotides are TGTGCCAGCAGCCAAGCGGTAGGAAACACCATATATTTT.

The CDR3 protein is CASSRRQGVEAFF. The CDR3 nucleotides read TGTGCCAGCAGCAGAAGACAGGGCGTTGAAGCTTTCTTT. The chain combines TRBV7-2 with TRBJ1-1; 7 bases align to TRBD1. Germline V lookup: CDR1 SGHTA, CDR2 FQGNSA. The CDR3 is 13 residues long. V gave up 5 bases and J gave up 7 bases; unmatched junction bases: 7.

The chain has TRBV6-5 and TRBJ1-5, with D possibly matching TRBD1 (5 bases). Germline assignment: CDR1 MNHEY and CDR2 SVGAGI. The CDR3 contains 12 residues. Trimming removed 2 bases at V and 9 bases at J, with 8 bases between. CDR3 sequence reads: CASSYVGGPQHF. The CDR3 DNA reads as TGTGCCAGCAGTTACGTTGGGGGGCCCCAGCATTTT.

The chain joins TRBV3-1 (or the pseudogene TRBV3-2) to TRBJ1-1; 7 nucleotides align to TRBD1. This CDR3 contains 16 residues. J lost 8 bases, V lost 1 base, and 13 bases had no gene match. The germline CDR1 and CDR2 sequences are LGHDT and YNNKEL (reference sequence). CDR3 DNA: TGTGCCAGCAGCCAAGTAGGTACAGGGGCACAACGGGAAGCTTTCTTT. This encodes CASSQVGTGAQREAFF.

J is TRBJ1-3 and V is TRBV24-1, with D possibly being TRBD1 (5 bases). Per germline, CDR1 KGHDR and CDR2 SFDVKD. The V and J ends lost 12 bases and 3 bases respectively, with 20 bases between them. The CDR3 contains 15 residues. CDR3 sequence: CAAPSAGKSGNTIYF. The DNA of the CDR3 is TGTGCCGCTCCGTCGGCAGGGAAGAGTGGAAACACCATATATTTT.

The chain's CDR3 is CASSPGTGIQPQHF. The CDR3 region has the DNA TGTGCCAGCTCACCAGGGACAGGGATACAGCCCCAGCATTTT. This sequence joins TRBV6-5 and TRBJ1-5; TRBD1 aligns across 9 bases. Germline CDR1 and CDR2: MNHEY and SVGAGI. The CDR3 has 14 amino acids. The ends lost 8 bases at V and 7 bases at J; junction bases unmatched: 9.

This clone was picked up one time. The chain recombines TRBV7-2 with TRBJ2-1; maybe TRBD2 (6 bases). This CDR3 is 15 amino acids long. Germline V gene lookup returns CDR1 SGHTA and CDR2 FQGNSA. Trimming shortened V by 1 base and J by 4 bases, and 11 bases separated the two germline ends. The CDR3 protein is CASSLEAGLYNEQFF. In nucleotides, the CDR3 is TGTGCCAGCAGCTTAGAAGCGGGTCTTTACAATGAGCAGTTCTTC.

The rearrangement links TRBV27 to TRBJ1-6, with D maybe TRBD1 (5 bases). The V gene lost 3 bases and the J gene lost 10 bases, with 10 bases spanning the gap. This CDR3 comprises 13 residues. In germline, CDR1 is MNHEY, CDR2 SMNVEV (reference sequence). The CDR3 loop is CASSFVGGSPLHF. The CDR3, as DNA: TGTGCCAGCAGTTTTGTGGGGGGGTCACCCCTCCACTTT.

The rearrangement links TRBV28 to TRBJ1-3; TRBD1 matches at 8 bases. Germline CDR1 MDHEN, CDR2 SYDVKM. CDR3 length: 14 amino acids. After removal of 7 bases from V and 3 bases from J, the junction contained 5 bases not matched to a gene. CDR3 protein: CASTGQGGGNTIYF. CDR3 DNA: TGTGCCAGCACAGGACAGGGCGGTGGAAACACCATATATTTT. Complete variable domain (other parts from reference TRBV28 and TRBJ1-3): DVKVTQSSRYLVKRTGEKVFLECVQDMDHENMFWYRQDPGLGLRLIYFSYDVKMKEKGDIPEGYSVSREKKERFSLILESASTNQTSMYLCASTGQGGGNTIYFGEGSWLTVV.

This clone was picked up one time. This chain uses TRBV5-4 with TRBJ1-4, with D maybe TRBD1 (6 bases). Trimming took 2 bases from V and 0 from J, leaving 11 bases between them. The CDR3 spans 16 residues. Germline CDR1 reads SGHNT; CDR2 reads YYREEE (reference sequence). In nucleotides, the CDR3 is TGTGCCAGCAGCTTAGAACAGGGTGCAACTAATGAAAAACTGTTTTTT. Its translation is CASSLEQGATNEKLFF.

The chain recombines TRBV3-1 (or the pseudogene TRBV3-2) with TRBJ2-4; perhaps TRBD1 as D (5 bases). Per germline, CDR1 LGHDT and CDR2 YNNKEL (reference sequence). This CDR3 comprises 15 residues. V lost 1 base and J 1 base, leaving 8 bases between the germline ends. The chain's CDR3 is CASSQGGTAKNIQYF. CDR3 in DNA: TGTGCCAGCAGCCAAGGGGGCACGGCCAAAAACATTCAGTACTTC.

The rearrangement uses TRBV28 and TRBJ2-5, with D possibly TRBD2 on 6 matching bases. Germline values: CDR1 MDHEN, CDR2 SYDVKM. The CDR3 is 15 residues long. Trimming stripped 4 bases from V and 1 base from J, with 13 bases between. CDR3 in amino acids: CASSSASGGQETQYF. In DNA, the CDR3 is TGTGCCAGCAGTTCGGCGTCCGGGGGCCAAGAGACCCAGTACTTC.

The V and J genes are TRBV7-2 and TRBJ1-2; the match to TRBD1 covers 7 bases. The CDR3 runs 13 residues. Germline CDR1 is SGHTA and CDR2 is FQGNSA. J lost 7 bases, V lost 5 bases, and 7 bases had no gene match. This CDR3 reads CASSADREGGYTF. The CDR3 DNA is TGTGCCAGCAGCGCAGACAGGGAGGGTGGCTACACCTTC.

The chain uses TRBV3-1 (or the pseudogene TRBV3-2) and TRBJ1-6; D is undetermined. The germline gives CDR1 LGHDT, CDR2 YNNKEL (reference sequence). The CDR3 contains 15 residues. V dropped 0 bases and J dropped 3 bases, with 6 bases sitting between them. Written as DNA, the CDR3 is TGTGCCAGCAGCCAAGAGGGCAACTATAATTCACCCCTCCACTTT. Its protein product is CASSQEGNYNSPLHF.

The rearrangement links TRBV18 to TRBJ1-1, with D maybe TRBD1 (6 bases). The CDR3 is 14 residues long. In germline, CDR1 is KGHSH, CDR2 LQKENI. Trimming shortened V by 6 bases and J by 1 base, and 12 bases separated the two germline ends. The CDR3 bases are TGTGCCAGCTCCCCAGTGGGACAGAACACTGAAGCTTTCTTT. Translating it yields CASSPVGQNTEAFF.

The gene calls are TRBV6-1 and TRBJ1-6; D not certain. Germline V gives CDR1 MNHNS, CDR2 SASEGT. This CDR3 spans 16 amino acids. With 0 bases removed from V and 6 bases from J, the gap between germline ends came to 12 bases. The CDR3 here is CASSEAPGVGNSPLHF. The CDR3 nucleotides read TGTGCCAGCAGTGAAGCGCCTGGGGTGGGTAATTCACCCCTCCACTTT.

The chain is built from TRBV7-8 and TRBJ2-5; D is ambiguous. With 1 base removed from V and 4 bases from J, the gap between germline ends came to 13 bases. There are 15 residues in the CDR3. The germline gives CDR1 SGHVS, CDR2 FQNEAQ. DNA for the CDR3: TGTGCCAGCAGCTTAGACCAGATTTCTGGAGAGACCCAGTACTTC. This encodes CASSLDQISGETQYF.

The V and J genes are TRBV5-1 and TRBJ1-6; no definite D call. Germline V gene sequence: CDR1 SGHRS, CDR2 YFSETQ. Trimming took off 4 bases at V and 8 bases at J, with 16 bases between the two ends. This CDR3 spans 15 amino acids. The CDR3: CASSPVAARDSPLHF. Here the CDR3 DNA reads TGCGCCAGCAGCCCCGTTGCGGCCCGGGATTCACCCCTCCACTTT.

This clone was seen once. This sequence joins TRBV2 and TRBJ1-2, with 7 bases lining up with TRBD1. J gave up 5 bases and V 8 bases, and 5 bases lay outside the gene matches. Per the germline V gene, CDR1 is SNHLY and CDR2 is FYNNEI. The CDR3 is 12 residues long. The CDR3 loop reads CASQVGQYGYTF. CDR3 bases: TGTGCCAGCCAGGTGGGACAGTATGGCTACACCTTC.